The rows below give T cell receptor beta chains drawn from one sample of a study of CD8 T cells in ankylosing spondylitis. Each CDR3 protein gets one entry after TCRdb re-called the 5' RACE reads with MiXCR. The sample consists of some 71,000 distinct CDR3 sequences, over 4% of them appearing once. Material for sequencing was blood, either unsorted or a sorted T cell fraction (not recorded which). The receptor set was obtained from a male donor with ankylosing spondylitis or in good health (not recorded which). Each CDR3 is given with its conserved first and last residue. The D gene is left open where the match is weak. Some rows mark clone size as missing; the rest say once, few, many or name a class of expanded clone.

V gene	clone size	J gene	D gene	CDR3 protein	CDR3 DNA
TRBV28	many	TRBJ1-5	TRBD1	CASSRTGPWEPQHF	TGTGCCAGCAGTCGGACAGGACCCTGGGAGCCCCAGCATTTT
TRBV20-1	many	TRBJ2-2	NA	CSARTPNVIPGELFF	TGCAGTGCTAGGACTCCAAATGTTATCCCCGGGGAGCTGTTTTTT
TRBV20-1	many	TRBJ1-4	NA	CSAHYGTRGEKLFF	TGCAGTGCTCACTATGGGACCCGGGGTGAAAAACTGTTTTTT
TRBV30	few	TRBJ2-1	TRBD2	CAWSLGLAGVEEQFF	TGTGCCTGGAGTCTCGGACTAGCGGGGGTGGAGGAGCAGTTCTTC
TRBV13	many	TRBJ2-7	NA	CASSSLQREQYF	TGTGCCAGCAGCTCCTTACAGAGAGAGCAGTACTTC
TRBV20-1	many	TRBJ2-7	NA	CSAREWGGEQYF	TGCAGTGCTAGAGAGTGGGGAGGCGAGCAGTACTTC
TRBV3-1	many	TRBJ2-7	TRBD1	CASSQAVFTGGEQYF	TGTGCCAGCAGCCAAGCAGTGTTTACAGGGGGCGAGCAGTACTTC
TRBV12-3/TRBV12-4	many	TRBJ2-2	TRBD1	CASTPGTGGIGELFF	TGTGCCAGCACACCGGGGACAGGGGGGATCGGGGAGCTGTTTTTT
TRBV30	many	TRBJ1-1	NA	CAWSVGGRTEAFF	TGTGCCTGGAGTGTTGGGGGTCGCACTGAAGCTTTCTTT
TRBV9	many	TRBJ2-3	NA	CASSIDPFSDTQYF	TGTGCCAGCAGCATCGATCCCTTTTCAGATACGCAGTATTTT
TRBV7-6	many	TRBJ2-1	NA	CASSLETGSSYNEQFF	TGTGCCAGCAGCTTAGAGACCGGCAGCTCCTACAATGAGCAGTTCTTC
TRBV4-2	NA	TRBJ2-7	NA	CAMGPALGREQYF	TGTGCCATGGGCCCCGCCCTGGGACGCGAGCAGTACTTC
TRBV28	many	TRBJ2-3	TRBD1	CASSSPGGIRTDTQYF	TGTGCCAGCAGTTCCCCAGGGGGCATCAGGACAGATACGCAGTATTTT
TRBV18	many	TRBJ2-2	NA	CASSPPESGELFF	TGTGCCAGCTCACCACCTGAGTCCGGGGAGCTGTTTTTT
TRBV9	many	TRBJ2-5	TRBD2	CASSPRWTSGEETQYF	TGTGCCAGCAGCCCTAGATGGACTAGCGGGGAAGAGACCCAGTACTTC
TRBV27	NA	TRBJ2-1	NA	CASSNGDSSYNEQFF	TGTGCCAGCAGTAACGGGGACTCCTCCTACAATGAGCAGTTCTTC
TRBV15	many	TRBJ2-7	NA	CATSSRTTDEQYF	TGTGCCACCAGCAGCAGGACGACCGACGAGCAGTACTTC
TRBV9	many	TRBJ2-2	NA	CASKRTDANTGELFF	TGTGCCAGCAAGAGGACGGACGCGAACACCGGGGAGCTGTTTTTT
TRBV20-1	many	TRBJ2-7	NA	CSARDPARKYPYEQYF	TGCAGTGCTAGAGATCCCGCGAGGAAGTACCCCTACGAGCAGTACTTC
TRBV10-1	many	TRBJ2-1	TRBD1	CASAGTGWDEQFF	TGCGCCAGCGCCGGGACAGGGTGGGATGAGCAGTTCTTC
TRBV10-2	many	TRBJ2-5	NA	CASRDFQETQYF	TGCGCCAGCCGGGACTTTCAAGAGACCCAGTACTTC
TRBV5-1	many	TRBJ1-4	NA	CASSFQGPATNEKLFF	TGCGCCAGCAGCTTTCAGGGGCCGGCAACTAATGAAAAACTGTTTTTT
TRBV18	many	TRBJ1-2	TRBD1	CASSPARTGGYTF	TGTGCCAGCTCACCAGCCCGGACAGGAGGCTACACCTTC
TRBV20-1	many	TRBJ2-2	NA	CSAREAGPANTGELFF	TGCAGTGCTAGAGAAGCAGGACCCGCGAACACCGGGGAGCTGTTTTTT